This T cell receptor (beta chain) was sequenced for a study of chemoradiotherapy in HPV16-positive cancers. Findings of the study overall: In HPV16-positive patients, HPV-responsive T-cell expansion tracked better recurrence-free survival.

Using immunoSEQ multiplex PCR, the repertoire was profiled, and TCRdb retains in-frame clones only, with some absent. The profile covers nearly 5,000 clones, with roughly 95% appearing a single time and under 4% taken by the ten largest. Of note for this clone: What it binds is not known.

J lost 2 bases, V lost 4 bases, and 8 bases had no gene match. The CDR3 runs 16 residues. Germline CDR1 reads SGHRS; CDR2 reads YFSETQ. V usage is TRBV5-1 and J usage is TRBJ2-3; 9 bases are a match to TRBD2. The receptor was derived from a human donor with HPV-associated anogenital cancer. Specimen: tumor tissue, collected from a patient who underwent chemoradiotherapy. CDR3 in amino acids: CASSPHLAGTTDTQYF. In DNA, the CDR3 is TGCGCCAGCAGCCCGCACCTAGCGGGGACCACAGATACGCAGTATTTT.